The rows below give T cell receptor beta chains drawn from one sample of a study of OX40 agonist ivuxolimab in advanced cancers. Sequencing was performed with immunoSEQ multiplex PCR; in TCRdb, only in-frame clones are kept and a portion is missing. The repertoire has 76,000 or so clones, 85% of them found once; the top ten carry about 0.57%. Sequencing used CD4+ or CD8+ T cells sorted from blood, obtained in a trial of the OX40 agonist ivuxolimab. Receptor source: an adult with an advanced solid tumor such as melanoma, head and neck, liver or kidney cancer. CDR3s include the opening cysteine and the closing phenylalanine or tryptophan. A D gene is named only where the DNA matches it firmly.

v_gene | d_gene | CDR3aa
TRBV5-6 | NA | CASSRTGSYEQYF
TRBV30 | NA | CAWSVGAAISGNTIYF
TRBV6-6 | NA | CASPTRGFEAFF
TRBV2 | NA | CASSERSTGELFF
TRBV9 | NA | CASSPSGSTDTQYF
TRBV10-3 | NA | CAISELSEAFF
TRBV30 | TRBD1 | CAWSVRTGRYEQYF
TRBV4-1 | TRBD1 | CASSQERSRQGEKLFF
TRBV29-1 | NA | CSVALGTAYSNQPQHF
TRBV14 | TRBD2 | CASSQTSGGTYTGELFF
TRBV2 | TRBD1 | CASRQGEVQPQHF
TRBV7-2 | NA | CASSLGGFTEAFF
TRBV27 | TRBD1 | CASSRPGTGGNEQFF
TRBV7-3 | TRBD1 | CASSLNGRGETQYF
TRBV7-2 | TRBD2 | CASSSGLAGGRETQYF
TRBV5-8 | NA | CASSRTGTTHEQYF
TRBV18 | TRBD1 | CASSPGGQDWETQYF
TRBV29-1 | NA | CSVEDQRGLLSDTEAFF
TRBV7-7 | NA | CASSLGASLGTDTQYF
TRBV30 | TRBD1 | CARRGQGAGYTF
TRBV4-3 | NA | CASSQVVGDTQYF
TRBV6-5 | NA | CASSSTPLNEQFF
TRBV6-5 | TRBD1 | CASSYSGQGYEQYF
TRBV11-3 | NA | CAEAARDQPQHF
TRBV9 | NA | CASSVSARGRGQDTQYF
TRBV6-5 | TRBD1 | CASSRGTRSTDTQYF